The clone carrying this T cell receptor (beta chain) was counted only a few times. Its antigen is currently unknown. TCRdb reanalysed the 5' RACE reads using MiXCR and keeps one entry per CDR3 protein. This table has 110,000 to 150,000 distinct CDR3 sequences, 11% to 15% appearing once. This entry comes from a study of T-cell memory formation after mild COVID-19. Study background: TCR clusters showed largely donor specificity.

Study results and limitations: CD8+ contracting clones occupied EMRA, while CD4+ ones occupied mainly CM and EM.

Germline V gene sequence: CDR1 SQVTM, CDR2 ANQGSEA. The CDR3 has 15 amino acids. V was clipped by 0 bases and J by 3 bases, with 15 bases between them. Sequencing was performed on PBMCs or a T cell subset sorted from them (not recorded which). The gene calls are TRBV29-1 and TRBJ2-7; unclear D gene. This sequence originates from an adult woman who had mild COVID-19 (a few samples of this study predate the infection). Cell type and time point are not known. The CDR3 nucleotides read TGCAGCGTTGAAGATCCAACGGGTTCTGACTACGAGCAGTACTTC. Amino acid sequence: CSVEDPTGSDYEQYF.